This T cell receptor beta chain was documented in a study of Ad26.COV2.S vaccination and SARS-CoV-2 variants (dated by TCRdb to about 2021). A note on the overall study: Vaccine-arm donors came from COV1001, a multicentre, randomized, double-blind, placebo-controlled phase I-IIa trial of Ad26.COV2.S in healthy adults. The TCR-sequenced set comprised approximately 32 samples: roughly 19 Ad26.COV2.S vaccine recipients, 5 placebo recipients and 8 SARS-CoV-2 convalescent individuals. TCRbeta repertoire sequencing was used to assess the specificity and breadth of SARS-CoV-2-reactive T cell receptors after Ad26.COV2.S vaccination. Investigators remained blinded to trial group allocation during experiments and outcome assessment. Trial participants were randomized into five groups of five: low-dose or high-dose Ad26.COV2.S given once or twice, or placebo on both occasions. Ad26.COV2.S was administered intramuscularly at 5 x 10^10 or 1 x 10^11 viral particles, either as a single shot or as two shots given 56 days apart. Here is what the overall study found, with its caveats: After vaccination, substantial breadth of spike-specific CD8+ and CD4+ T cell responses was reported. Vaccine and placebo recipients had similar non-spike TCR breadth, a finding consistent with the vaccine containing only spike. The study was not powered for comparison of responses between vaccine doses or regimens. According to the authors, total T cell responses may have been underestimated by the TCR breadth and depth analyses. Higher spike-specific TCR breadth was observed in Ad26.COV2.S recipients than in placebo recipients (P = 0.0014).

Reading the label with the study, this specimen's treatment or condition is: some 20 received Ad26.COV2.S at low or high dose, single or two shots; several received placebo; per-sample allocation not given. For vaccine and placebo recipients, repertoires were sequenced using samples collected on day 63 after the first injection. Between 29 July and 7 August 2020, Cohort 1b enrolled approximately 26 adults aged 18-55 years at one site in Boston, USA. Ad26.COV2.S was a replication-incompetent adenovirus type 26 vector expressing a prefusion-stabilized SARS-CoV-2 spike protein from the original Wuhan strain. Including the terminal cysteine and phenylalanine, the CDR3 comprises 16 residues. The entry retains the CDR3 DNA only, 48 bases that are in frame from base 1. The germline V gene gives CDR1 as MNHNS and CDR2 as SASEGT. Between the V and J ends, shortened by 2 bases and 4 bases respectively, the junction contains 14 bases.

About this clone itself: Its cognate antigen has yet to be identified. No quality values exist for individual bases; no much larger clone is one base distant.

The immunoSEQ Assay was used to sequence TCRbeta CDR3 regions. After extraction, genomic DNA underwent amplification by bias-controlled multiplex PCR, followed by high-throughput sequencing. The original pipeline was this. To quantify the absolute abundance of every unique TCRbeta CDR3 region, sequences were collapsed and filtered. Usable DNA was measured by amplifying reference genes present in all nucleated cells, and TCRbeta template counts were normalized to that usable DNA to estimate T cell fraction. Repertoire TCRs were annotated as SARS-CoV-2-specific by exact matching of V gene, CDR3 amino acid sequence and J gene to a known reactive TCR set. The reference SARS-CoV-2 TCR set was obtained from MIRA and was filtered for enrichment in COVID-19-positive ImmuneCODE repertoires, whereby public or cross-reactive TCRs were removed. Drawing on the MIRA antigens, annotated TCRs were analysed further at the level of specific ORF or position within ORF. Breadth was defined as annotated unique rearrangements over total unique productive rearrangements; depth was the summed frequency of those rearrangements. TCR breadth was compared between groups using two-sided Wilcoxon rank-sum tests. The table was pulled from immuneACCESS by TCRdb, which kept in-frame rearrangements only. Such tables lose some clones; where checked, under half of the loss comes from unresolved V genes, and the rest has no known cause. V and J calls and clone size come straight from that table; D and trimming were deduced from the DNA. Recorded for this sample are roughly 460,000 clones; 89% of them occurred a single time. The top ten constitute around 1.6% of the sample.

The starting material was peripheral blood, obtained in a trial of Ad26.COV2.S vaccine versus placebo. Recombination joined TRBV6-1 with TRBJ1-4; the D gene is not confidently resolved. This clonotype was sampled from a person aged 18-65 years who received the Ad26.COV2.S COVID-19 vaccine or a placebo. The DNA sequence reads TGTGCCAGCAGTGAATTCGGCGCAGGTCATAATGAAAAACTGTTTTTT. It translates as CASSEFGAGHNEKLFF.